Listed below are T cell receptor beta chains from one sample, sequenced in a study of cytomegalovirus exposure and HLA in healthy donors. Data came from immunoSEQ multiplex PCR; TCRdb stores just in-frame clones and leaves some out. This sample has about 120,000 clones, with over 75% found just once. Sequenced material: PBMCs. The receptors shown here come from a man between 18 and 35 years old in good health and CMV-seropositive. CDR3s include the opening cysteine and the closing phenylalanine or tryptophan. D genes are given only for firm matches. Clone size is given for some rows only: seen once, a few or many times, or a class if the clone is expanded.

TRBJ1-5 | once | TRBV4-1 | NA | CASSPRQGPEGQPQHF | TGCGCCAGCAGCCCCCGTCAGGGGCCAGAAGGTCAGCCCCAGCATTTT
TRBJ2-7 | NA | TRBV6-5 | NA | CASSKDRGSLYEQYF | TGTGCCAGCAGTAAAGACCGGGGTTCTCTCTACGAGCAGTACTTC
TRBJ2-1 | NA | TRBV10-3 | NA | CAIGPAHNEQFF | TGTGCCATCGGCCCAGCGCACAATGAGCAGTTCTTC
TRBJ2-6 | NA | TRBV5-4 | NA | CASSSPGSGANVLTF | TGTGCCAGCAGCTCCCCGGGCTCTGGGGCCAACGTCCTGACTTTC
TRBJ1-3 | NA | TRBV9 | NA | CASSVATVGNTIYF | TGTGCCAGCAGCGTAGCTACAGTGGGAAACACCATATATTTT
TRBJ2-1 | NA | TRBV19 | NA | CATHPRDKSSYNEQFF | TGTGCCACCCACCCCAGAGACAAAAGCTCCTACAATGAGCAGTTCTTC
TRBJ2-7 | NA | TRBV11-2 | TRBD1 | CASSYRQGSCEQYF | TGTGCCAGCAGTTACCGACAGGGTAGCTGCGAGCAGTACTTC
TRBJ1-2 | NA | TRBV7-2 | NA | CASSQGPFGDRIAYTF | TGTGCCAGCAGCCAGGGGCCGTTTGGGGACCGGATAGCCTACACCTTC
TRBJ2-1 | few | TRBV6-1 | TRBD2 | CASSWSGGFNEQFF | TGTGCCAGCAGTTGGAGCGGGGGATTCAATGAGCAGTTCTTC
TRBJ2-5 | NA | TRBV5-1 | TRBD2 | CASKPGLAVETQYF | TGCGCCAGCAAACCGGGACTAGCGGTAGAGACCCAGTACTTC
TRBJ1-1 | NA | TRBV28 | NA | CASSPAREIAFF | TGTGCCAGCAGTCCAGCCAGGGAAATAGCTTTCTTT
TRBJ2-7 | NA | TRBV4-2 | TRBD1 | CASSQTGTGFYEQYF | TGTGCCAGCAGCCAGACCGGGACAGGGTTCTACGAGCAGTACTTC
TRBJ2-7 | few | TRBV9 | TRBD1 | CASSFRDRPYEQYF | TGTGCCAGCAGCTTCCGGGACAGGCCCTACGAGCAGTACTTC
TRBJ2-7 | NA | TRBV5-1 | TRBD1 | CASSSTGALTYEQYF | TGCGCCAGCAGCTCGACAGGGGCCCTGACCTACGAGCAGTACTTC
TRBJ1-2 | NA | TRBV29-1 | NA | CSVEVGDLLYGYTF | TGCAGCGTTGAAGTGGGCGACCTCCTATATGGCTACACCTTC
TRBJ2-1 | NA | TRBV6-1 | TRBD1 | CASSEFRPGQGGEQFF | TGTGCCAGCAGTGAATTCAGGCCGGGACAGGGTGGTGAGCAGTTCTTC
TRBJ1-1 | NA | TRBV11-1 | NA | CASSLAPRGNTEAFF | TGTGCCAGCAGCTTAGCACCCAGGGGAAACACTGAAGCTTTCTTT
TRBJ1-1 | NA | TRBV18 | NA | CASSPSGTEAFF | TGTGCCAGCTCACCGTCGGGAACTGAAGCTTTCTTT
TRBJ2-1 | NA | TRBV27 | NA | CASSFAQGYNEQFF | TGTGCCAGCAGTTTCGCGCAGGGTTACAATGAGCAGTTCTTC
TRBJ2-3 | NA | TRBV5-1 | TRBD1 | CASSPPGTGEWGTQYF | TGCGCCAGCAGCCCCCCCGGGACAGGGGAATGGGGTACGCAGTATTTT
TRBJ1-2 | NA | TRBV27 | NA | CASSLGPVDGYTF | TGTGCCAGCAGTTTAGGGCCGGTAGATGGCTACACCTTC
TRBJ1-2 | few | TRBV14 | NA | CASSPSTVYGYTF | TGTGCCAGCAGCCCTTCGACAGTCTATGGCTACACCTTC
TRBJ2-5 | few | TRBV7-2 | TRBD2 | CASKRGRARKETQYF | TGTGCCAGCAAGCGGGGCAGGGCGAGGAAAGAGACCCAGTACTTC
TRBJ2-5 | NA | TRBV5-1 | TRBD1 | CASSFRDRIFPQYF | TGCGCCAGCAGCTTCCGGGACAGGATTTTTCCCCAGTACTTC
TRBJ2-6 | few | TRBV6-6 | TRBD1 | CASSQKGAGANGLTF | TGTGCCAGCAGTCAGAAGGGGGCTGGGGCCAACGGCCTGACTTTC
TRBJ1-5 | NA | TRBV19 | NA | CASSSGQRVVGNQPQHF | TGTGCCAGTAGTTCGGGACAACGTGTGGTGGGCAATCAGCCCCAGCATTTT
TRBJ2-7 | NA | TRBV14 | NA | CASSLRPGGAEQYF | TGTGCCAGCAGCCTCAGACCGGGTGGCGCCGAGCAGTACTTC
TRBJ1-2 | NA | TRBV6-6 | NA | CASSTTGRDGYTF | TGTGCCAGCAGTACTACAGGGAGGGATGGCTACACCTTC
TRBJ2-1 | NA | TRBV7-9 | TRBD2 | CASSFPGGGVSNEQFF | TGTGCCAGCAGCTTTCCGGGAGGGGGGGTTAGCAATGAGCAGTTCTTC
TRBJ2-5 | NA | TRBV27 | TRBD2 | CASSSPYGLAGGETQYF | TGTGCCAGCAGTTCCCCATATGGGCTAGCGGGGGGTGAGACCCAGTACTTC
TRBJ2-1 | NA | TRBV7-2 | TRBD2 | CASSLGPGLAAHGEFF | TGTGCCAGCAGCTTAGGCCCGGGACTAGCGGCCCATGGGGAGTTCTTC
TRBJ2-7 | NA | TRBV4-1 | TRBD2 | CASSQPWTSRYEQYF | TGCGCCAGCAGCCAGCCATGGACTAGCCGGTACGAGCAGTACTTC
TRBJ2-3 | NA | TRBV5-5 | TRBD2 | CASSLKAGGSATQYF | TGTGCCAGCAGCTTGAAAGCGGGGGGATCTGCGACGCAGTATTTT
TRBJ2-7 | NA | TRBV10-3 | TRBD2 | CAISGGLAGGHNEQYF | TGTGCCATCAGTGGGGGACTAGCGGGGGGACACAACGAGCAGTACTTC
TRBJ2-3 | NA | TRBV6-6 | NA | CASSRGEADTQYF | TGTGCCAGCAGTAGAGGGGAGGCAGATACGCAGTATTTT
TRBJ1-1 | NA | TRBV27 | NA | CASSLTPNTEAFF | TGTGCCAGCAGTCTCACACCGAACACTGAAGCTTTCTTT
TRBJ1-2 | NA | TRBV4-2 | NA | CASSQGTTKNYGYTF | TGTGCCAGCAGCCAAGGGACAACAAAAAACTATGGCTACACCTTC
TRBJ1-2 | few | TRBV28 | NA | CASSLTKKGDYGYTF | TGTGCCAGCAGTCTTACAAAAAAAGGGGACTATGGCTACACCTTC
TRBJ1-2 | NA | TRBV19 | NA | CASSIDHLAGDGYTF | TGTGCCAGTAGTATAGATCACTTAGCAGGGGACGGCTACACCTTC
TRBJ2-5 | NA | TRBV19 | NA | CASSTRQAKQYF | TGTGCCAGTAGTACCCGACAGGCCAAGCAGTACTTC
TRBJ1-2 | NA | TRBV5-1 | NA | CASSLAGGEGYTF | TGCGCCAGCAGCTTGGCCGGGGGGGAAGGCTACACCTTC